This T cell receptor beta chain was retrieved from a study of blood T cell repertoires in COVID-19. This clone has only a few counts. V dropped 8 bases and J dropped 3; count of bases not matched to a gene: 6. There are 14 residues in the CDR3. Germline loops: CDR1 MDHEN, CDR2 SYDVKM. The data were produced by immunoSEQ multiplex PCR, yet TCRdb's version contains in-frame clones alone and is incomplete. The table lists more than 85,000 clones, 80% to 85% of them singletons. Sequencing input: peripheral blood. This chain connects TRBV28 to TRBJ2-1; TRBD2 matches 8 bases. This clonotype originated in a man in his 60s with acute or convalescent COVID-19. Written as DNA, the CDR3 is TGTGCCAGCGTAGCGGGACTGTTCTACAATGAGCAGTTCTTC. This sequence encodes CASVAGLFYNEQFF.